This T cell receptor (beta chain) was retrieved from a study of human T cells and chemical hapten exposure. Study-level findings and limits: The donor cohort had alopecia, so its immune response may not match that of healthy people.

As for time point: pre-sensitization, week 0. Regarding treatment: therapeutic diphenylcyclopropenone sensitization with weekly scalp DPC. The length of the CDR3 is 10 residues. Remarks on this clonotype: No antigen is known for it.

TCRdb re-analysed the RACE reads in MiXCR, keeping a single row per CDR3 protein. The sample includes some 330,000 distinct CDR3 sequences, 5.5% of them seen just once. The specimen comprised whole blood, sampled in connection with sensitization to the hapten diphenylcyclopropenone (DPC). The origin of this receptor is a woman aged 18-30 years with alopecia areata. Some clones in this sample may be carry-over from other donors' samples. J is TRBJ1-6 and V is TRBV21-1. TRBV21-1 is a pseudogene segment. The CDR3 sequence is CASEPAPLHF. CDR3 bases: TGTGCCAGCGAGCCTGCCCCCCTCCACTTT.